The rows below give T cell receptor beta chains drawn from one sample of a study of blood T cells in healthy people across ages. MiXCR, run by TCRdb on the 5' RACE reads, gives a single entry per CDR3 protein. The sample lists hundreds of thousands of distinct CDR3 sequences, 62% occurring once. The sequenced sample was blood. The receptors originated from a man aged 25-40 years in good health. Both conserved end residues are part of each CDR3. D genes are given only for firm matches. Part of the rows lack a size; the others show once, few, many or a class for expanded clones.

DNA | CDR3 | J | size | V | D
TGCAGCGTTGCCGGACAGGGAGGTAACGAGCAGTACTTC | CSVAGQGGNEQYF | TRBJ2-7 | . | TRBV29-1 | TRBD1
TGTGCCAGCAGCACGGGTCGTCATTACGAGCAGTACTTC | CASSTGRHYEQYF | TRBJ2-7 | . | TRBV11-1 | .
TGCGCCAGAAGCCAAGAACAGCGGGATACGCAGTATTTT | CARSQEQRDTQYF | TRBJ2-3 | . | TRBV4-3 | .
TGTGCCAGCAGGGGGATTACGCAGTATTTT | CASRGITQYF | TRBJ2-3 | . | TRBV25-1 | .
TGTGCCATCAGGCCGGGGGAATCCTATGGCTACACCTTC | CAIRPGESYGYTF | TRBJ1-2 | . | TRBV10-3 | .
TGTGCCAGCAGTCCCCGACAGAACCTACTCTACGAGCAGTACTTC | CASSPRQNLLYEQYF | TRBJ2-7 | once | TRBV14 | .
TGTGCCAGCAGCTTGGCTCAGGACGGATTTAACTATGGCTACACCTTC | CASSLAQDGFNYGYTF | TRBJ1-2 | few | TRBV5-5 | .
TGTGCCAGCAGCCCTCAGGGGCATAGTAACATTCAGTACTTC | CASSPQGHSNIQYF | TRBJ2-4 | . | TRBV3-1 | .
TGCGCCAGCAGCCCGGGGACTAGTCGGGGAGAGACCCAGTACTTC | CASSPGTSRGETQYF | TRBJ2-5 | . | TRBV4-3 | TRBD2
TGTGCCAGCAGCTTGACTAGCGGTTGGGATACGCAGTATTTT | CASSLTSGWDTQYF | TRBJ2-3 | . | TRBV7-3 | TRBD2
TGTGCCAGCACCTCTCCCTCGGGTGGGGATACGCAGTATTTT | CASTSPSGGDTQYF | TRBJ2-3 | few | TRBV9 | .
TGTGCCAGCAGAGGTGTAGGGCAGACTAACTATGGCTACACCTTC | CASRGVGQTNYGYTF | TRBJ1-2 | . | TRBV27 | .
TGCAGCGTTGCCCAAAGGAGGACAGGGGTTCTTGTGGGACCAGATACGCAGTATTTT | CSVAQRRTGVLVGPDTQYF | TRBJ2-3 | few | TRBV29-1 | TRBD1
TGTGCCAGCAGTTACTCGGGACAGGGCAATGAGCAGTTCTTC | CASSYSGQGNEQFF | TRBJ2-1 | . | TRBV6-6 | TRBD1
TGTGCCAGCAGCTTAGGAGGTTCAGAGTACTTC | CASSLGGSEYF | TRBJ2-7 | . | TRBV7-8 | .
TGCAGCGTTGAAGAAGGGACAGGGGGTGCCTACAATGAGCAGTTCTTC | CSVEEGTGGAYNEQFF | TRBJ2-1 | . | TRBV29-1 | TRBD1
TGTGCCAGCGACTTTAACGGAAATCTTGAGGAGCAGTACTTC | CASDFNGNLEEQYF | TRBJ2-4 | . | TRBV6-2/TRBV6-3 | .
TGCGCCAGCAGCCAGACTCCCGGGACAGGGACCTACGAGCAGTACTTC | CASSQTPGTGTYEQYF | TRBJ2-7 | . | TRBV4-3 | TRBD1
TGCAGTGCTAGAGATGAGGTCCGCTATGGCTACACCTTC | CSARDEVRYGYTF | TRBJ1-2 | . | TRBV20-1 | .
TGTGCCAGCAGTGTAGGGCTAGGGCAGCCCCAGCATTTT | CASSVGLGQPQHF | TRBJ1-5 | once | TRBV2 | .
TGTGCCAGCCTAACCGGGACTACCTTTGTAGGGAATGAGCAGTTCTTC | CASLTGTTFVGNEQFF | TRBJ2-1 | . | TRBV7-8 | TRBD2
TGTGCCAGCAGTGACTATCTAGCGGGGGCATACTCCTACAATGAGCAGTTCTTC | CASSDYLAGAYSYNEQFF | TRBJ2-1 | . | TRBV6-1 | TRBD2
TGCAGTGCTAGCCTCGGACTAGCGGGGTACAATGAGCAGTTCTTC | CSASLGLAGYNEQFF | TRBJ2-1 | . | TRBV20-1 | TRBD2